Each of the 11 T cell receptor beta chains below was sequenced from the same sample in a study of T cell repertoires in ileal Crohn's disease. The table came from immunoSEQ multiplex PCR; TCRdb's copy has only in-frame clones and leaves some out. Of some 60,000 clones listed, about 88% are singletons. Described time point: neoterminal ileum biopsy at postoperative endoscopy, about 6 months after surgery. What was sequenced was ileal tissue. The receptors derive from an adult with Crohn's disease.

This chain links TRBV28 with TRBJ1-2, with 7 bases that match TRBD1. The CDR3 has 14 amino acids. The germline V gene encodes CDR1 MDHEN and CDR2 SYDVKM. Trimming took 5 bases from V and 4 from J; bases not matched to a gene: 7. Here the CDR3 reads CASSISDRAYGYTF. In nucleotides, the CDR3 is TGTGCCAGCAGTATATCCGACAGGGCCTATGGCTACACCTTC.

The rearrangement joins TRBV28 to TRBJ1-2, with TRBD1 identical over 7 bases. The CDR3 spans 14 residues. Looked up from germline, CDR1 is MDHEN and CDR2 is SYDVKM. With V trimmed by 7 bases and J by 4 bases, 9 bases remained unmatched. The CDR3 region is CASTRTTGVYGYTF. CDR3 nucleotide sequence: TGTGCCAGCACCCGAACCACAGGGGTCTATGGCTACACCTTC.

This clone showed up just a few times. CDR3 sequence reads: CASQGDRGMADTQYF. Here the CDR3 DNA reads TGCGCCAGCCAGGGGGACAGGGGAATGGCAGATACGCAGTATTTT. The chain carries TRBV10-1 and TRBJ2-3; 10 bases agree with TRBD1. V lost 8 bases to trimming and J lost 4 bases; unmatched junction nucleotides: 9. The CDR3 covers 15 residues. The germline V gene has CDR1 WNHNN and CDR2 SYGVQD (reference sequence).

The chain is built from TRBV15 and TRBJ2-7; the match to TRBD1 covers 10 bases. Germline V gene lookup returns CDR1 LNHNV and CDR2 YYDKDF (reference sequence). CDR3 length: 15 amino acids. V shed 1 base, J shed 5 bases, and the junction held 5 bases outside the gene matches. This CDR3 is CATSRAGQGGHEQYF. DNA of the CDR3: TGTGCCACCAGCAGAGCCGGACAGGGGGGCCACGAGCAGTACTTC.

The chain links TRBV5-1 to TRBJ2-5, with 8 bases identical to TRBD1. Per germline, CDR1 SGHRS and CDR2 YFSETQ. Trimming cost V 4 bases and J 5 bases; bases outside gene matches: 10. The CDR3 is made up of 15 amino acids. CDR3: CASSADRGVEETQYF. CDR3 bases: TGCGCCAGCAGCGCCGACAGGGGAGTCGAGGAGACCCAGTACTTC.

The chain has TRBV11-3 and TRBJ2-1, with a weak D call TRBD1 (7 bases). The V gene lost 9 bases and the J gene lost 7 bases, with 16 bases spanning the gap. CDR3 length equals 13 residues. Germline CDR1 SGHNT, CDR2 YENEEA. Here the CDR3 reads CARGGQILNEQFF. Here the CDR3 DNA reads TGTGCCAGGGGGGGACAGATTCTAAATGAGCAGTTCTTC.

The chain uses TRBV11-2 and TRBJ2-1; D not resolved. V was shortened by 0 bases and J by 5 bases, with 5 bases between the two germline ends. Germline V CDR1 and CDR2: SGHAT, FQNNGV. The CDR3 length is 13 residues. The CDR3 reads CASSLEQHNEQFF. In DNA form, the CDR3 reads TGTGCCAGCAGCTTAGAACAGCACAATGAGCAGTTCTTC.

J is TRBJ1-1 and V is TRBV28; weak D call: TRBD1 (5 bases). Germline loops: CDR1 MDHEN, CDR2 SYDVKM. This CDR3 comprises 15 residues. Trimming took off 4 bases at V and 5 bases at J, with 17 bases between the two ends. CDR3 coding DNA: TGTGCCAGCAGTTCCCCATCAAACCGGGGGACTGAAGCTTTCTTT. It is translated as CASSSPSNRGTEAFF.

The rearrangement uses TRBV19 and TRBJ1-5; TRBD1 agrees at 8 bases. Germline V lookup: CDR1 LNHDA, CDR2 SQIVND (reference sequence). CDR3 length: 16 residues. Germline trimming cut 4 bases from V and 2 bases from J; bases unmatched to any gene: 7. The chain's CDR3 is CASSNRQGFGNQPQHF. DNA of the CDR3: TGTGCCAGTAGTAACAGACAGGGGTTCGGCAATCAGCCCCAGCATTTT.

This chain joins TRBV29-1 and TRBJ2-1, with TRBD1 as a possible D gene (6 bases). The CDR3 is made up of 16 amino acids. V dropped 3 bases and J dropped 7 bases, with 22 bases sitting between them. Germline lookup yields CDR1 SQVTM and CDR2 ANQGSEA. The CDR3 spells CSVDVIGRAGANEQFF. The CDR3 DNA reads TGCAGCGTTGATGTAATAGGTCGGGCAGGGGCAAATGAGCAGTTCTTC.

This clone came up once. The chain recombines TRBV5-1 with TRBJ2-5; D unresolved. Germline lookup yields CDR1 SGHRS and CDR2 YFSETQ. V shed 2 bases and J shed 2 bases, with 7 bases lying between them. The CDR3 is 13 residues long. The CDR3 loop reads CASSLAFQETQYF. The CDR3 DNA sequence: TGCGCCAGCAGCTTAGCGTTTCAAGAGACCCAGTACTTC.